These 17 T cell receptor beta chains came from one sample sequenced in a study of blood T cells in healthy people across ages. A second roughly 6 to 11 cycle PCR used barcoded and J-beta primers. TCRdb redid the calling of the 5' RACE reads with MiXCR, one entry per CDR3 protein. Of fewer than 2,000,000 distinct CDR3 sequences listed, about 39% are singletons. The sequenced sample consisted of blood. The receptors here all came from a human donor in good health.

The genes are TRBV2 and TRBJ1-2; possible D gene TRBD1, 5 bases. The V and J ends lost 3 bases and 6 bases respectively, with 17 bases between them. The CDR3 has 15 residues. The germline CDR1 and CDR2 sequences are SNHLY and FYNNEI. The CDR3 loop is CASSDKGDRIDGYTF. The CDR3 bases are TGTGCCAGCAGTGATAAAGGGGATCGGATCGATGGCTACACCTTC.

The rearrangement joins TRBV4-3 to TRBJ1-6; tentative D call: TRBD1 (5 bases). The CDR3 extends over 16 amino acids. Germline-derived CDR1 and CDR2 are LGHNA and YSLEER. Trimming stripped 1 base from V and 10 bases from J, with 17 bases between. The CDR3 protein is CASSQGDWSVGSPLHF. The CDR3 DNA follows: TGCGCCAGCAGCCAAGGGGACTGGTCTGTGGGGTCACCCCTCCACTTT.

V gene TRBV12-3 or TRBV12-4 combines with J gene TRBJ1-2; 11 nucleotides match TRBD1. The CDR3 extends over 15 amino acids. V lost 5 bases to trimming and J lost 6 bases; unmatched junction nucleotides: 8. In DNA, the CDR3 is TGTGCCAGCAGTCCGGGACAGGGGGGGAAGGATGGCTACACCTTC. Its translation: CASSPGQGGKDGYTF.

This chain links TRBV6-6 with TRBJ1-5; TRBD1 is a possible D gene (5 bases). V lost 6 bases and J lost 4, with 19 bases in between. The CDR3 runs to 16 residues. The germline CDR1 and CDR2 sequences are MNHNY and SVGAGI (reference sequence). CDR3 nucleotides: TGTGCCAGCAGCCAGGGCCATCCCCTAGCAAATCAGCCCCAGCATTTT. Amino acids: CASSQGHPLANQPQHF.

The chain carries TRBV7-9 and TRBJ1-3; D gene unclear. Germline lookup yields CDR1 SEHNR and CDR2 FQNEAQ (reference sequence). V was cut by 6 bases and J by 3 bases, with 12 bases left in between. The CDR3 runs to 14 residues. The CDR3 is CASRPETFGNTIYF. CDR3 coding DNA: TGTGCCAGCAGACCGGAGACATTTGGAAACACCATATATTTT. Full variable domain (remainder filled in from reference TRBV7-9 and TRBJ1-3): DTGVSQNPRHKITKRGQNVTFRCDPISEHNRLYWYRQTLGQGPEFLTYFQNEAQLEKSRLLSDRFSAERPKGSFSTLEIQRTEQGDSAMYLCASRPETFGNTIYFGEGSWLTVV.

J is TRBJ2-3 and V is TRBV12-3 or TRBV12-4; 9 nucleotides agree with TRBD2. The CDR3 covers 14 residues. Trimming cost V 7 bases and J 6 bases; bases outside gene matches: 8. CDR3 bases: TGTGCCAGCACTCCGGGACTAGCAGCGGATACGCAGTATTTT. Translating it yields CASTPGLAADTQYF.

This clonotype has more than one count but fewer than ten. This rearrangement joins TRBV5-5 to TRBJ2-5; the D gene is possibly TRBD1 (6 bases). Trimming left V 2 bases short and J 1 base short, with 12 bases between. The CDR3 spans 15 residues. Germline loops: CDR1 SGHKS, CDR2 YYEKEE (reference sequence). CDR3 loop: CASSFRGMLQETQYF. The CDR3 DNA sequence: TGTGCCAGCAGCTTCAGGGGTATGCTCCAAGAGACCCAGTACTTC. Based on the CDR3 plus reference TRBV5-5 and TRBJ2-5, the full variable domain is DAGVTQSPTHLIKTRGQQVTLRCSPISGHKSVSWYQQVLGQGPQFIFQYYEKEERGRGNFPDRFSARQFPNYSSELNVNALLLGDSALYLCASSFRGMLQETQYFGPGTRLLVL.

This clonotype was counted between two and nine times. The chain employs TRBV2 and TRBJ1-1; possible D gene TRBD1, 6 bases. V was shortened by 6 bases and J by 7 bases, with 12 bases between the two germline ends. The CDR3 spans 12 residues. From germline, CDR1 is SNHLY and CDR2 FYNNEI. CDR3 DNA sequence: TGTGCCAGCAGGTACAGGGTGGGTGAAGCTTTCTTT. Translation: CASRYRVGEAFF.

This clonotype was seen at least ten times. This rearrangement joins TRBV20-1 to TRBJ2-7; unclear D gene. Germline-derived CDR1 and CDR2 are DFQATT and SNEGSKA (reference sequence). Deletions cut 3 bases from V and 0 bases from J, with 9 bases between. The CDR3 totals 13 residues. This chain's CDR3 is CSARGRNSYEQYF. CDR3 bases: TGCAGTGCTAGGGGCAGGAACTCCTACGAGCAGTACTTC.

In the case of this clonotype: The junction shows a germline mismatch at one end, possibly a read error. The rearrangement joins TRBV27 to TRBJ1-1; 7 bases map to TRBD1. This CDR3 spans 13 amino acids. Germline CDR1 MNHEY, CDR2 SMNVEV (reference sequence). The CDR3 sequence is CASRTGENTGAFF. The CDR3 DNA reads TGTGCCAGCAGAACAGGGGAGAACACTGGAGCTTTCTTT.

CDR3 region: CSVDQLGMETQYF. The CDR3 DNA reads TGCAGCGTTGACCAGCTGGGTATGGAGACCCAGTACTTC. This chain links TRBV29-1 with TRBJ2-5; no clear D gene. V lost 3 bases, J lost 5 bases, and 13 bases lay in between. The germline V gene encodes CDR1 SQVTM and CDR2 ANQGSEA. The CDR3 covers 13 residues.

Comment on this clonotype: A read error may explain this, as a much larger clone is one base away. This chain joins TRBV2 and TRBJ2-7; D not resolved. The V and J ends lost 2 bases and 6 bases respectively, with 17 bases between them. The germline CDR1 and CDR2 sequences are SNHLY and FYNNEI. The CDR3 covers 15 residues. CDR3 protein: CASSELRSPRGEQYF. CDR3 nucleotides: TGTGCCAGCAGTGAACTCAGATCCCCGAGAGGCGAGCAGTACTTC.

About this clonotype itself: One end of the junction is discordant with germline, which a read error may explain. The gene calls are TRBV28 and TRBJ1-5; D call uncertain. Germline V gene lookup returns CDR1 MDHEN and CDR2 SYDVKM. The CDR3 is made up of 15 amino acids. In DNA, the CDR3 is TGTGCCAGCAGTTTGGCAGGCGGTCTAAATCAGCTCCAGCATTTT. Its translation is CASSLAGGLNQLQHF.

This clonotype was counted between two and nine times. This chain links TRBV27 with TRBJ2-7, with TRBD1 as a possible D gene (6 bases). This CDR3 region has 13 residues. The germline V gene has CDR1 MNHEY and CDR2 SMNVEV (reference sequence). V shed 5 bases and J shed 4 bases, with 12 bases lying between them. This chain's CDR3 is CASSKGTFYEQYF. The CDR3 DNA reads as TGTGCCAGCAGTAAAGGGACATTTTACGAGCAGTACTTC.

This chain joins TRBV19 and TRBJ2-3; D not resolved. Germline V CDR1 and CDR2: LNHDA, SQIVND (reference sequence). The CDR3 runs to 12 residues. The germline V and J ends were trimmed by 4 bases and 7 bases, with 9 bases remaining between them. CDR3 in DNA: TGTGCCAGTAGTACAACCTGGAATACGCAGTATTTT. Translated: CASSTTWNTQYF.

The chain uses TRBV4-3 and TRBJ2-3, with 9 bases that match TRBD2. Germline V gene data show CDR1 as LGHNA and CDR2 as YSLEER. V lost 3 bases, J lost 0 bases, and 7 bases stayed unmatched. The CDR3 runs 17 residues. This CDR3 is CASSHFQTSGSTDTQYF. The CDR3 coding sequence is TGCGCCAGCAGCCATTTCCAAACTAGCGGGAGCACAGATACGCAGTATTTT.

The rearrangement uses TRBV10-3 and TRBJ1-1; no firm D call. Trimming shortened V by 6 bases and J by 7 bases, and 9 bases separated the two germline ends. This CDR3 is built from 11 residues. Germline V gene sequence: CDR1 ENHRY, CDR2 SYGVKD. CDR3 in amino acids: CAISQTDEAFF. CDR3 DNA sequence: TGTGCCATCAGCCAGACCGATGAAGCTTTCTTT.